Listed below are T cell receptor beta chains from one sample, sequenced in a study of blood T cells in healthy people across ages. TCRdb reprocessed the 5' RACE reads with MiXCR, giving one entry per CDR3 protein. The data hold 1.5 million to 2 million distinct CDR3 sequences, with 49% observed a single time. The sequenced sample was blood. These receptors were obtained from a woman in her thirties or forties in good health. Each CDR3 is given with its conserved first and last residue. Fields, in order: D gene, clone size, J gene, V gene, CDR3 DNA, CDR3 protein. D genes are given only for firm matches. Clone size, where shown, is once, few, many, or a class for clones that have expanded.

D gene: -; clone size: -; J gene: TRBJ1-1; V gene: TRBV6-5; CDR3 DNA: TGTGCCAGCAGTTACGGTGGAGGGCAGGGCACTGAAGCTTTCTTT; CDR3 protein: CASSYGGGQGTEAFF
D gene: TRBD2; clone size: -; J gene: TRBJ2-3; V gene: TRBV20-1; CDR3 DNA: TGCAGTGCTAGACCTCGGACTAGCGGGGTCACAGATACGCAGTATTTT; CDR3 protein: CSARPRTSGVTDTQYF
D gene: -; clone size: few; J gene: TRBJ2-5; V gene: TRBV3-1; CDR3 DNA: TGTGCCAGCAGGAGACAGGAGGTTGGGGAGACCCAGTACTTC; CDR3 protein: CASRRQEVGETQYF
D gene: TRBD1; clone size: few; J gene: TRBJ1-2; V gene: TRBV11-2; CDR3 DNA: TGTGCCAGCAGCCCAGGGGGCCTCTCTAACTATGGCTACACCTTC; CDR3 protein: CASSPGGLSNYGYTF
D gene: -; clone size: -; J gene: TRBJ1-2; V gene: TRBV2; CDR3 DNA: TGTGCCAGCAGTGAAGTTCGGCGGCAAGGTGGCTACACCTTC; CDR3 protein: CASSEVRRQGGYTF
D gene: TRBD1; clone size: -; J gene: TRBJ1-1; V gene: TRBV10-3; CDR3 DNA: TGTGCCATCAAGACAGGGGGGTTGAACACTGAAGCTTTCTTT; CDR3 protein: CAIKTGGLNTEAFF
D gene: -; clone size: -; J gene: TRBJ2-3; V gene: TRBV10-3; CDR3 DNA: TGTGCCGCCTCCGGGACGTTCACTAGCACAGATACGCAGTATTTT; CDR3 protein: CAASGTFTSTDTQYF
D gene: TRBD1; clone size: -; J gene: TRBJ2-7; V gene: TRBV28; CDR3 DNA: TGTGCCAGCGGAGTCCCGGGACAGGCTACCGCCGAGCAGTACTTC; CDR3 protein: CASGVPGQATAEQYF
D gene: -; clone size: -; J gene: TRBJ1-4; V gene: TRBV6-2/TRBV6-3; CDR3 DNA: TGTGCCAGCAGTTACGCCGGGCTGGGGGAAAAACTGTTTTTT; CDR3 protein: CASSYAGLGEKLFF
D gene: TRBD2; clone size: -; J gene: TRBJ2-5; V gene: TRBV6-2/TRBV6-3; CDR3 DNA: TGTGCCAGCAGGATACCTAGCGGGGGGGCCAGGGAGACCCAGTACTTC; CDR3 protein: CASRIPSGGARETQYF
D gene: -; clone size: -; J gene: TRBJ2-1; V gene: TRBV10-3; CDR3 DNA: TGTGCCATCCAGGGCCAGGGACCTGAGCAGTTCTTC; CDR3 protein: CAIQGQGPEQFF
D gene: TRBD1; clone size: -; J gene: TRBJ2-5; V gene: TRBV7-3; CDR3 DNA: TGTGCCAGCAGCTTAACGCCAATGACAGGGGTTTCAGGCAATGAGCAGTACTTC; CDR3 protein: CASSLTPMTGVSGNEQYF
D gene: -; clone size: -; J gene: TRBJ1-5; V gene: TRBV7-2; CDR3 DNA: TGTGCCAGCAGCTCCCAAGGGAACGTCGGCAATCAGCCCCAGCATTTT; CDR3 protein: CASSSQGNVGNQPQHF
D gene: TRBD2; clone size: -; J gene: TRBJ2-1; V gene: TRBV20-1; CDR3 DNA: TGCAGTGTAGGAGTAGCGGGGGAAAATGAGCAGTTCTTC; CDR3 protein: CSVGVAGENEQFF
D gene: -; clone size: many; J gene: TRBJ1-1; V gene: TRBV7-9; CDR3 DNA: TGTGCCAGCAGCTCGGGACAGAACACTGAAGCTTTCTTT; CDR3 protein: CASSSGQNTEAFF
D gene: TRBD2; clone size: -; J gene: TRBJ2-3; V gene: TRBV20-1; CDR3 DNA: TGCAGTGCTAGTGGGCTAGCGGGTGAATTAGGAGATACGCAGTATTTT; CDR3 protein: CSASGLAGELGDTQYF
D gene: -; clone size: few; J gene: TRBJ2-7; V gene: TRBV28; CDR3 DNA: TGTGCCAGCACCCCTCTGGCGGGGAGCTACGAGCAGTACTTC; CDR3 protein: CASTPLAGSYEQYF
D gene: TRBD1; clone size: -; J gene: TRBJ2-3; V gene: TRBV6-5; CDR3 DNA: TGTGCCAGCAGTTACCAGGGACAGGCCAGCACAGATACGCAGTATTTT; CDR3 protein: CASSYQGQASTDTQYF
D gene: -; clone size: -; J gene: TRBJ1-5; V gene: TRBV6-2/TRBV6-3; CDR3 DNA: TGTGCCAGCAGTTACTCGATGGGATTGGGCCGGGGGAATCAGCCCCAGCATTTT; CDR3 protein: CASSYSMGLGRGNQPQHF
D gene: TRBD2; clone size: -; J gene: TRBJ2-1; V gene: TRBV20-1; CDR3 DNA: TGCAGTGCTTCCGGGACTAGCGGCAACAATGAGCAGTTCTTC; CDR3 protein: CSASGTSGNNEQFF
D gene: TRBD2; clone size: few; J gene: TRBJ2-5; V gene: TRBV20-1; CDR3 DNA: TGCAGTGCTAGTGGTCAAGCGGGGCGGGAGACCCAGTACTTC; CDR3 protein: CSASGQAGRETQYF
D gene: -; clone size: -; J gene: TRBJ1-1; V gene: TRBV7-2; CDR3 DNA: TGTGCCACCGAAACGAGCCCGATCCTGAACACTGAAGCTTTCTTT; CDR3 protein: CATETSPILNTEAFF
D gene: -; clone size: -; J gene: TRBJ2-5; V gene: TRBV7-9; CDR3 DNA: TGTGCTAGCAGCCATTCGAGGGGCCAGAGAGAGACCCAGTACTTC; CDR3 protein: CASSHSRGQRETQYF
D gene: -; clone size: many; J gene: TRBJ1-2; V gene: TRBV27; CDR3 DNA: TGTGCCACATTTGGAGAGGGCCGATATGGCTACACCTTC; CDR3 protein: CATFGEGRYGYTF
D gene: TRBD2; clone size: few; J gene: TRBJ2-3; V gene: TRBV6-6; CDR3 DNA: TGTGCCAGCAGTTACTCGACTAGCGGCACAGATACGCAGTATTTT; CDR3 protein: CASSYSTSGTDTQYF
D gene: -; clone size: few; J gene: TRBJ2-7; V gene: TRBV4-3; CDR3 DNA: TGCGCCAGCAGCCAAGGGACTGCGACCTACGAGCAGTACTTC; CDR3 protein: CASSQGTATYEQYF
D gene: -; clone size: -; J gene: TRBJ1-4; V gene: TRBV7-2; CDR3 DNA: TGTGCCAGCAGCACTAGTCGGGGGGCAGGTGAAAAACTGTTTTTT; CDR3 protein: CASSTSRGAGEKLFF
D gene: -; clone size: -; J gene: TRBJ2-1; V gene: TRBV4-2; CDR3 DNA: TGTGCCAGCAGCCAGGCGGTCTACAATGAGCAGTTCTTC; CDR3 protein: CASSQAVYNEQFF
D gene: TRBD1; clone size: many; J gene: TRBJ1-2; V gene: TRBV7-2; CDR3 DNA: TGTGCCAGCAGCTTAGGACAGGGGGCCTCGGGCTACACCTTC; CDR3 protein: CASSLGQGASGYTF
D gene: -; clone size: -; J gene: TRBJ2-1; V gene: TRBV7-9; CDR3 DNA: TGTGCCAGCAGCTTAGGACTCTCAACCACGTCCTACAATGAGCAGTTCTTC; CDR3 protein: CASSLGLSTTSYNEQFF
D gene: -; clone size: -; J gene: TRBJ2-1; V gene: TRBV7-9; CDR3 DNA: TGTGCCAGCAGTCCAATCGGTCAGGTTGGGGGGAGCTCCTACAATGAGCAGTTCTTC; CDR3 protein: CASSPIGQVGGSSYNEQFF
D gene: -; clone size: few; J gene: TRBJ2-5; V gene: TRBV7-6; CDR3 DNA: TGTGCCAGCAGACCGCTGGCCTCAAAAGAGACCCAGTACTTC; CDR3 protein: CASRPLASKETQYF
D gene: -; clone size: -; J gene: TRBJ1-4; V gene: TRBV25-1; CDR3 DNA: TGTGCCAGCAGTGAATCGAGCGTAAGGGAAAAACTGTTTTTT; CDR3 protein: CASSESSVREKLFF
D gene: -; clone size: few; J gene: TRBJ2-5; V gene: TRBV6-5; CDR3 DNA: TGTGCCAGCAGTTACTCGATACGTCCGACGGGTGGCCAAGAGACCCAGTACTTC; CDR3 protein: CASSYSIRPTGGQETQYF
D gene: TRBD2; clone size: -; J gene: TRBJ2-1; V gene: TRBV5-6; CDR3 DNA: TGTGCCAGCAGCTCACCGGGACTAGCGGAATCCTACAATGAGCAGTTCTTC; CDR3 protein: CASSSPGLAESYNEQFF
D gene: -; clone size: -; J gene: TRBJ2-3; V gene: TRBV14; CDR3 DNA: TGTGCCAGCAGCCAAGATCTTGGGGTTTCGCTCACAGATACGCAGTATTTT; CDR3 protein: CASSQDLGVSLTDTQYF
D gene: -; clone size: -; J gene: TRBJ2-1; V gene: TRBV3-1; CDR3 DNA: TGTGCCAGCAGCCAAGCCAACGGCAATGAGCAGTTCTTC; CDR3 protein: CASSQANGNEQFF
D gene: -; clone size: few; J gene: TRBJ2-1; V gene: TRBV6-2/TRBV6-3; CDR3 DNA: TGTGCCAGCAGTAAACAGGGTTGGGATGAGCAGTTCTTC; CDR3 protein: CASSKQGWDEQFF
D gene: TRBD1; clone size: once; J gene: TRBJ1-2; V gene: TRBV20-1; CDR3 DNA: TGCAGTGCAGACAGGGGATCGCGAGGCTACACCTTC; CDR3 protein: CSADRGSRGYTF
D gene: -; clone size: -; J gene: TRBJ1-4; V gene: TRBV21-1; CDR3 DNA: TGTGCCAGCAGCCCCTTGGGGGCCACCAATGAAAAACTGTTTTTT; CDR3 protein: CASSPLGATNEKLFF
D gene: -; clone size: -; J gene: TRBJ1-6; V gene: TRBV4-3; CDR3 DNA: TGCGCCAGCAGCCAAGCCCTGTGGGGTAGTAATTCACCCCTCCACTTT; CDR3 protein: CASSQALWGSNSPLHF
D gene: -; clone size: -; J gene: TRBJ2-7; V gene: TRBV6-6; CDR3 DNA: TGTGCCAGCAGCCGGGGGGGACAGGGAAATGAGCAGTACTTC; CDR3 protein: CASSRGGQGNEQYF
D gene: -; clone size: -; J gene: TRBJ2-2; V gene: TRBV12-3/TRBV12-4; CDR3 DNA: TGTGCCAGCAGGGTGAACACCGGGGAGCTGTTTTTT; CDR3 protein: CASRVNTGELFF
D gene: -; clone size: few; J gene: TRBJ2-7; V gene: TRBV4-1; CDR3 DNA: TGCGCCAGCAGCCACTATTTCGCCCCCGGCCACTACGAGCAGTACTTC; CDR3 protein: CASSHYFAPGHYEQYF
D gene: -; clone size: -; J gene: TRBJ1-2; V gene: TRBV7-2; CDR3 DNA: TGTGCCAGCAGCGTAGGAGTGTCTAACTATGGCTACACCTTC; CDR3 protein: CASSVGVSNYGYTF
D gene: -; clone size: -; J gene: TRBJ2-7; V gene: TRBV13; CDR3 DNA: TGTGCCAGCAGCCTAGGGACACCAGGGGCCCACGAGCAGTACTTC; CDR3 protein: CASSLGTPGAHEQYF
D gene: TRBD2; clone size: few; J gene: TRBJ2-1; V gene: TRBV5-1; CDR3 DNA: TGCGCCAGCAGCTCCACGGCGGGGGGTACCAATGAGCAGTTCTTC; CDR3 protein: CASSSTAGGTNEQFF
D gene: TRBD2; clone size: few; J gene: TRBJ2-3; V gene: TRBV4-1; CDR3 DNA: TGCGCCAGCAGCCAAGAATATGGCGGGGGGACCACAGATACGCAGTATTTT; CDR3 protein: CASSQEYGGGTTDTQYF
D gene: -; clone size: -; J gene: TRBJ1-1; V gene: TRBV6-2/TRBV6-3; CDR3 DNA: TGTGCCAGCAGTGACCCCCTTCGCGCTGAAGCTTTCTTT; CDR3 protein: CASSDPLRAEAFF
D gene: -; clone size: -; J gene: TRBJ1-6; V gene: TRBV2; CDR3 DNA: TGTGCCAGCAGGGAACTAAGGAGGGGCTATAATTCACCCCTCCACTTT; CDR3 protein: CASRELRRGYNSPLHF
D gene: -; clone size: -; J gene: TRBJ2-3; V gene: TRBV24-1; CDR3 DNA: TGTGCCACCAGTGATGTCTTGAGGGGGAGCACGGATACGCAGTATTTT; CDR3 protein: CATSDVLRGSTDTQYF
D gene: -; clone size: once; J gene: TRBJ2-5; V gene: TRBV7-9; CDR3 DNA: TGTGCCAGCAGCTTACGAGGAGGGAATCTAGGAGAGACCCAGTACTTC; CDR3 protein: CASSLRGGNLGETQYF
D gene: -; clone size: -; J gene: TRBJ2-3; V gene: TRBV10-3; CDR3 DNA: TGTGCCATCAGTGAGTCTGTGGGGAGCACAGATACGCAGTATTTT; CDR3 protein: CAISESVGSTDTQYF